Following are 26 T cell receptor beta chains from one sample sequenced in a study of blood T cell repertoires in COVID-19 (TCRdb year 2020). The method behind the library was the immunoSEQ multiplex PCR assay. The clones in this table, taken by TCRdb from immuneACCESS, are in-frame only. Not every clone is retained; where verified, under half of the shortfall comes from an unresolved V gene, and the cause of the rest is unknown. In all, the sample holds around 160,000 clones, and approximately 79% of those were seen once. The ten most abundant clones make up approximately 18% of the sample. Sequencing used peripheral blood. These receptors originate from a woman of 80 years or more with acute or convalescent COVID-19.

V and J are TRBV19 and TRBJ1-1, with D maybe TRBD1 (6 bases). Germline CDR1 is LNHDA and CDR2 is SQIVND (reference sequence). The CDR3 loop spans 13 amino acids. Trimming pared 3 bases from V and 9 bases from J, leaving 14 bases between. CDR3: CASSMNGQGQAFF. The CDR3, as DNA: TGTGCCAGTAGTATGAACGGGCAGGGGCAAGCTTTCTTT.

V is TRBV19 and J is TRBJ1-3, with TRBD1 matching over 8 bases. V gave up 6 bases and J gave up 5 bases; unmatched junction bases: 12. This CDR3 is 16 amino acids long. CDR1 is LNHDA and CDR2 is SQIVND in the germline V gene (reference sequence). CDR3: CASSSYQGQGRNTIYF. The CDR3 region has the DNA TGTGCCAGTAGCAGCTATCAAGGACAGGGCCGAAACACCATATATTTT.

This rearrangement joins TRBV19 to TRBJ2-5; D gene uncertain. Trimming shortened V by 1 base and J by 2 bases, and 11 bases separated the two germline ends. The CDR3 has 15 residues. Germline CDR1 is LNHDA and CDR2 is SQIVND (reference sequence). In DNA, the CDR3 is TGTGCCAGTAGTATAGGAAGCGTTAGGCAAGAGACCCAGTACTTC. This encodes CASSIGSVRQETQYF.

The count of this clone is one. The chain carries TRBV4-1 and TRBJ2-1; the match to TRBD2 covers 7 bases. The CDR3 is made up of 14 amino acids. Trimming took 3 bases from V and 6 from J; bases not matched to a gene: 5. Germline CDR1 is MGHRA and CDR2 is YSYEKL. CDR3 bases: TGCGCCAGCAGCCATGCGACTAGCCGCAATGAGCAGTTCTTC. Translated, it gives CASSHATSRNEQFF.

V usage is TRBV19 and J usage is TRBJ2-3; 7 bases are a match to TRBD2. The CDR3 covers 15 residues. The germline gives CDR1 LNHDA, CDR2 SQIVND (reference sequence). V lost 0 bases to trimming and J lost 5 bases; unmatched junction nucleotides: 5. The CDR3 loop is CASSIEAGIKDTQYF. CDR3 coding DNA: TGTGCCAGTAGTATAGAAGCGGGGATAAAAGATACGCAGTATTTT.

The V call is TRBV29-1, the J call TRBJ2-3, with a weak D call TRBD1 (6 bases). V was shortened by 7 bases and J by 4 bases, with 9 bases between the two germline ends. Per germline, CDR1 SQVTM and CDR2 ANQGSEA. This CDR3 comprises 11 residues. This CDR3 reads CSAAGADTQYF. The CDR3 bases are TGCAGCGCAGCAGGGGCAGATACGCAGTATTTT.

The rearrangement joins TRBV4-2 to TRBJ2-4, with D possibly being TRBD1 (7 bases). V was trimmed by 0 bases and J by 0 bases, leaving 12 bases between them. Germline lookup yields CDR1 LGHNA and CDR2 YNFKEQ. The CDR3 is 17 residues long. CDR3 sequence reads: CASSQEGRGVAKNIQYF. CDR3 nucleotide sequence: TGTGCCAGCAGCCAAGAAGGCAGGGGGGTAGCCAAAAACATTCAGTACTTC.

The chain couples TRBV4-2 to TRBJ2-7; 7 positions match TRBD1. Germline V lookup: CDR1 LGHNA, CDR2 YNFKEQ. J gave up 2 bases and V 5 bases, and 12 bases lay outside the gene matches. The CDR3 runs to 16 residues. CDR3 loop: CASSVRGRDSAYEQYF. In DNA, the CDR3 is TGTGCCAGCAGCGTACGGGGAAGGGACAGCGCCTACGAGCAGTACTTC.

V usage is TRBV6-6 and J usage is TRBJ1-1; weak D call: TRBD1 (6 bases). The CDR3 spans 13 residues. Germline CDR1 reads MNHNY; CDR2 reads SVGAGI (reference sequence). Trimming left V 6 bases short and J 4 bases short, with 12 bases between. The CDR3 DNA reads TGTGCCAGCAGGCAGGGGATGAGCACTGAAGCTTTCTTT. It codes for CASRQGMSTEAFF.

This clone was detected a few times. V and J are TRBV3-1 (or the pseudogene TRBV3-2) and TRBJ2-1; 8 bases are shared with TRBD1. The V and J ends lost 0 bases and 10 bases, in that order; junction bases with no gene match: 2. The CDR3 extends over 13 amino acids. Germline V gene sequence: CDR1 LGHDT, CDR2 YNNKEL (reference sequence). The CDR3, as DNA: TGTGCCAGCAGCCAAGAAGGGACAGGCGAGCAGTTCTTC. Translation: CASSQEGTGEQFF.

V gene TRBV7-4 combines with J gene TRBJ2-5, with 7 positions matching TRBD1. With 5 bases clipped from V and 0 bases from J, the junction kept 9 bases outside the gene matches. This CDR3 region has 16 residues. Germline CDR1 is SGHVT and CDR2 is SQSDAQ. CDR3 nucleotides: TGTGCCAGCAGCCCCCGGGACAGAAAAGACCAAGAGACCCAGTACTTC. Protein product: CASSPRDRKDQETQYF. Variable domain in full (rest from reference TRBV7-4 and TRBJ2-5): GAGVSQSPRYKVAKRGRDVALRCDSISGHVTLYWYRQTLGQGSEVLTYSQSDAQRDKSGRPSGRFSAERPERSVSTLKIQRTEQGDSAVYLCASSPRDRKDQETQYFGPGTRLLVL.

V gene TRBV6-5 combines with J gene TRBJ2-1; 8 nucleotides line up with TRBD2. From germline, CDR1 is MNHEY and CDR2 SVGAGI. With V trimmed by 0 bases and J by 11 bases, 12 bases remained unmatched. The CDR3 sequence is 16 residues long. This CDR3 reads CASSYSPSGRGGKQFF. The CDR3 region has the DNA TGTGCCAGCAGTTACTCGCCGAGCGGGAGAGGGGGGAAGCAGTTCTTC.

V gene TRBV5-6 combines with J gene TRBJ1-6; D might be TRBD1 (5 bases). Germline CDR1 SGHDT, CDR2 YYEEEE. V dropped 2 bases and J dropped 8 bases, with 8 bases sitting between them. CDR3 length: 13 residues. The CDR3 is CASSFQGDSPLHF. CDR3 DNA: TGTGCCAGCAGCTTCCAAGGGGATTCACCCCTCCACTTT. The full variable domain, completed using reference TRBV5-6 and TRBJ1-6, is DAGVTQSPTHLIKTRGQQVTLRCSPKSGHDTVSWYQQALGQGPQFIFQYYEEEERQRGNFPDRFSGHQFPNYSSELNVNALLLGDSALYLCASSFQGDSPLHFGNGTRLTVT.

In DNA form, the CDR3 reads TGTGCCAGCAGCTCCGGGACAGTGCCCTCCGGCTACACCTTC. It specifies CASSSGTVPSGYTF. The chain recombines TRBV7-2 with TRBJ1-2; TRBD1 matches 7 bases. Looked up from germline, CDR1 is SGHTA and CDR2 is FQGNSA. With V trimmed by 4 bases and J by 8 bases, 10 bases remained unmatched. CDR3 size: 14 residues.

The chain has TRBV7-9 and TRBJ1-2; 8 bases match TRBD1. This CDR3 spans 15 amino acids. Germline CDR1 and CDR2: SEHNR and FQNEAQ (reference sequence). Trimming took 2 bases from V and 6 from J; bases not matched to a gene: 8. The CDR3 sequence: CASSLLQGAGDGYTF. CDR3 coding DNA: TGTGCCAGCAGCTTACTTCAGGGGGCAGGGGATGGCTACACCTTC.

There are a few counts of this clone. This chain joins TRBV5-1 and TRBJ2-3; 7 bases fit TRBD1. Per germline, CDR1 SGHRS and CDR2 YFSETQ. This CDR3 is 14 amino acids long. J lost 3 bases, V lost 4 bases, and 5 bases had no gene match. The CDR3 protein is CASSGGQETDTQYF. The CDR3 nucleotides read TGCGCCAGCAGCGGCGGACAGGAGACAGATACGCAGTATTTT.

This rearrangement joins TRBV5-4 to TRBJ2-7; D unresolved. This CDR3 has 14 amino acids. CDR1 and CDR2 from the germline V gene are SGHNT and YYREEE (reference sequence). Trimming removed 1 base from V and 4 bases from J, with 12 bases in between. The CDR3 DNA reads as TGTGCCAGCAGCTTGTCCGGGTCTCTATACGAGCAGTACTTC. It yields the protein CASSLSGSLYEQYF. The full variable domain, its missing parts supplied by reference TRBV5-4 and TRBJ2-7, is ETGVTQSPTHLIKTRGQQVTLRCSSQSGHNTVSWYQQALGQGPQFIFQYYREEENGRGNFPPRFSGLQFPNYSSELNVNALELDDSALYLCASSLSGSLYEQYFGPGTRLTVT.

This clone was observed a handful of times. The chain links TRBV6-6 to TRBJ2-2; TRBD1 might be the D (6 bases). The V end was cut by 8 bases, the J end by 1 base, with 11 bases between. The CDR3 runs 14 residues. Per the germline V gene, CDR1 is MNHNY and CDR2 is SVGAGI (reference sequence). CDR3 in DNA: TGTGCCAGCGCCGACAGGAAGAACACCGGGGAGCTGTTTTTT. This translates into CASADRKNTGELFF.

The chain joins TRBV18 to TRBJ2-7; the match to TRBD1 covers 7 bases. The germline gives CDR1 KGHSH, CDR2 LQKENI. The junction had 4 bases not matched to a gene; V was cut back by 5 bases and J by 0 bases. This CDR3 is built from 14 residues. CDR3 region: CASSGTVGSYEQYF. CDR3 coding DNA: TGTGCCAGCTCAGGGACAGTCGGCTCCTACGAGCAGTACTTC.

The chain joins TRBV5-1 to TRBJ2-3; weak D call: TRBD2 (5 bases). Deletions cut 0 bases from V and 1 base from J, with 18 bases between. CDR1 SGHRS and CDR2 YFSETQ come from the germline V gene. The CDR3 is 18 amino acids. Written as DNA, the CDR3 is TGCGCCAGCAGCTTGGCCACGCGAGGGCCCGAGGGCACAGATACGCAGTATTTT. It specifies CASSLATRGPEGTDTQYF. The full variable domain, with the rest looked up from reference TRBV5-1 and TRBJ2-3, is KAGVTQTPRYLIKTRGQQVTLSCSPISGHRSVSWYQQTPGQGLQFLFEYFSETQRNKGNFPGRFSGRQFSNSRSEMNVSTLELGDSALYLCASSLATRGPEGTDTQYFGPGTRLTVL.

The chain combines TRBV28 with TRBJ2-7; D not certain. This CDR3 has 13 amino acids. V gave up 6 bases and J gave up 0 bases, with 9 bases separating them. CDR1 is MDHEN, CDR2 SYDVKM, per germline. This chain's CDR3 is CASRESSSYEQYF. DNA for the CDR3: TGTGCCAGCAGGGAATCTAGCTCCTACGAGCAGTACTTC.

This clone showed up just once. J is TRBJ1-2 and V is TRBV18; possible D gene TRBD1, 6 bases. Germline V CDR1 and CDR2: KGHSH, LQKENI. CDR3 length: 14 residues. V was shortened by 3 bases and J by 5 bases, with 13 bases between the two germline ends. The CDR3 spells CASSPSLDRYGYTF. The CDR3 DNA reads as TGTGCCAGCTCACCCTCACTGGACAGATATGGCTACACCTTC.

The chain uses TRBV11-2 and TRBJ2-1, with D possibly TRBD2 on 5 matching bases. The germline V gene has CDR1 SGHAT and CDR2 FQNNGV. V was pared by 2 bases and J by 2 bases, with 10 bases between. CDR3 length: 15 amino acids. This chain's CDR3 is CASSLSHGAYNEQFF. The DNA for the CDR3 is TGTGCCAGCAGCTTATCACACGGGGCCTACAATGAGCAGTTCTTC.

CDR3 nucleotides: TGTGCCAGCAGTTTGAGAGGAAATCCCTTATACGAGCAGTACTTC. Residues: CASSLRGNPLYEQYF. The chain recombines TRBV27 with TRBJ2-7; D gene uncertain. Between the trimmed V and J ends, which lost 3 bases and 4 bases, there was a span of 16 bases. This CDR3 has 15 residues. The germline gives CDR1 MNHEY, CDR2 SMNVEV (reference sequence).

This chain uses TRBV2 with TRBJ2-5; 8 bases agree with TRBD2. This CDR3 comprises 15 residues. With 2 bases clipped from V and 3 bases from J, the junction kept 5 bases outside the gene matches. Germline-derived CDR1 and CDR2 are SNHLY and FYNNEI. The DNA for the CDR3 is TGTGCCAGCAGTGAAACTAGCGGCCCTAAAGAGACCCAGTACTTC. This sequence encodes CASSETSGPKETQYF.

This clone was recorded a few times. This chain joins TRBV19 and TRBJ2-7; 13 bases fit TRBD2. The CDR3 covers 17 residues. CDR1 and CDR2 (germline): LNHDA, SQIVND (reference sequence). Losses at the gene ends were 7 bases for V and 2 bases for J; bases not matched to a gene: 11. The CDR3 sequence is CASTATSGRVNPYEQYF. The CDR3 region has the DNA TGTGCCAGTACCGCCACTAGCGGGAGGGTGAATCCCTACGAGCAGTACTTC.